This T cell receptor beta chain originates from a study of cytomegalovirus exposure and HLA in healthy donors. The PCR had 60 Vbeta and 13 Jbeta primers. Sequenced by immunoSEQ multiplex PCR; TCRdb stores in-frame clones only, minus some. The sample shows 50,000 or so clones, and roughly a quarter sits with its ten largest clones. There are 16 residues in the CDR3. Trimming took 2 bases from V and 3 from J, leaving 15 bases between them. The germline gives CDR1 SGHDT, CDR2 YYEEEE. The receptor was derived from a man aged 40-49 years in good health and CMV-seropositive. The rearrangement joins TRBV5-6 to TRBJ1-5, with a tentative D call TRBD1 (6 bases). The sequenced material came from PBMCs. The CDR3 loop is CASSLSGQLYNQPQHF. CDR3 bases: TGTGCCAGCAGCTTAAGCGGACAGCTCTACAATCAGCCCCAGCATTTT. Using reference TRBV5-6 and TRBJ1-5 for the parts outside the CDR3, the full variable domain is DAGVTQSPTHLIKTRGQQVTLRCSPKSGHDTVSWYQQALGQGPQFIFQYYEEEERQRGNFPDRFSGHQFPNYSSELNVNALLLGDSALYLCASSLSGQLYNQPQHFGDGTRLSIL.